Listed below are T cell receptor beta chains from one sample, sequenced in a study of T cell responses to AZD1222 COVID-19 vaccine. Produced via immunoSEQ multiplex PCR; TCRdb's table is partial and in-frame only. The table has about 86,000 clones, about 72% seen once. This specimen was peripheral blood, taken on day 0 of AZD1222 vaccination. All receptors derive from an adult in good health. Both conserved end residues are trimmed from each CDR3. Each record gives: V gene, J gene, CDR3 protein.

TRBV30	TRBJ2-7	AWSVLTNYEQY
TRBV5-4	TRBJ1-1	ASSLRSNEAF
TRBV3-1/TRBV3-2	TRBJ2-7	ASSQGLAVHEQY
TRBV7-2	TRBJ2-1	ASSFGTSGYNEQF
TRBV7-9	TRBJ2-3	ASNSGIYTDTQY
TRBV5-1	TRBJ2-3	ASSLVLAGEDTQY
TRBV28	TRBJ2-7	ASSRRQGTYEQY
TRBV6-5	TRBJ1-1	ASSQDREGGF
TRBV6-5	TRBJ2-3	ASSYGLRTDTQY
TRBV19	TRBJ1-5	ASSPQDGATGNQPQH
TRBV9	TRBJ1-3	ASSVDPQGSLGNTIY
TRBV19	TRBJ1-2	ASSLAREVGYT
TRBV25-1	TRBJ2-1	ASSEETGWNEQF
TRBV11-2	TRBJ2-1	ASSLVLDNEQF
TRBV27	TRBJ1-2	ASTSAGGSYGYT
TRBV5-1	TRBJ2-5	ASSFTNRGTQY
TRBV7-9	TRBJ2-5	AGNTEQETQY
TRBV3-1/TRBV3-2	TRBJ2-2	ASSQISVPNTGELF
TRBV25-1	TRBJ1-4	ASSAPGQGAEKLF
TRBV7-8	TRBJ2-1	ASSLPIRLAGVRNEQF